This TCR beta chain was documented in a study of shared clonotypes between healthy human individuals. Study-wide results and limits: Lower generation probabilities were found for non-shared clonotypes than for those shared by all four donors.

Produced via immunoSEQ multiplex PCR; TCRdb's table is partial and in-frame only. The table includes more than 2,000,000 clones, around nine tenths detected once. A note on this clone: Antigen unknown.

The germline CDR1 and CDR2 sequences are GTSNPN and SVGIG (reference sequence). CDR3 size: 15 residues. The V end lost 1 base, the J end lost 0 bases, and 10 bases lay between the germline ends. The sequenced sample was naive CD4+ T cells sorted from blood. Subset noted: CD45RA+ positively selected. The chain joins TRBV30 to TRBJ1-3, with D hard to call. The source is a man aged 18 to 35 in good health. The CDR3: CAWSGSHHSGNTIYF. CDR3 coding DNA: TGTGCCTGGAGTGGGTCGCATCACTCTGGAAACACCATATATTTT.